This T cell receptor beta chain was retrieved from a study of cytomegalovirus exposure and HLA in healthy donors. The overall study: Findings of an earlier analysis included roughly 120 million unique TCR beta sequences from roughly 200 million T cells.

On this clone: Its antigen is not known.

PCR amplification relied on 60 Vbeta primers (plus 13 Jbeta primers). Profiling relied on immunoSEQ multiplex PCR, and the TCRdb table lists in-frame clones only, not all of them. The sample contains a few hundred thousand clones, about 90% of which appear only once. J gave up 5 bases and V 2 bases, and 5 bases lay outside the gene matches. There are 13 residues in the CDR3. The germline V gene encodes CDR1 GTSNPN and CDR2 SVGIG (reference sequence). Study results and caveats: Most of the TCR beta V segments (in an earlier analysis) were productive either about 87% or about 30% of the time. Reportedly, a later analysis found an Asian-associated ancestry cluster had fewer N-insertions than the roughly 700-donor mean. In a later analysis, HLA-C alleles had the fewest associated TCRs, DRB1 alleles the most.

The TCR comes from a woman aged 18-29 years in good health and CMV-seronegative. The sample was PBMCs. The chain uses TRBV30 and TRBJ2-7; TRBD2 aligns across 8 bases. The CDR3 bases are TGTGCCTGGAGTACCAGCGGGGGTGACGAGCAGTACTTC. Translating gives CAWSTSGGDEQYF.